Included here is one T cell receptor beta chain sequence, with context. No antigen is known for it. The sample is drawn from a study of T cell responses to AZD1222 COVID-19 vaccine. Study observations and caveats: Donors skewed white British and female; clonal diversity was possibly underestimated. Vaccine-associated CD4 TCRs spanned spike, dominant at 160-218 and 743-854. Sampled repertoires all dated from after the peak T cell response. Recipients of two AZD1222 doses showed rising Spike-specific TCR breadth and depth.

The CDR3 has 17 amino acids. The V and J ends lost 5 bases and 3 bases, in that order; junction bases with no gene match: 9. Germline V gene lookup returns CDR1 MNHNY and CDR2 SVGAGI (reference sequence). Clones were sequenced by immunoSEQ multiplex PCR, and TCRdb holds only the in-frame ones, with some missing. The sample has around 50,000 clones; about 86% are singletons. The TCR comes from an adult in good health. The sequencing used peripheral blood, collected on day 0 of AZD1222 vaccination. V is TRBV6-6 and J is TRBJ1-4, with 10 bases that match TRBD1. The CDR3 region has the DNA TGTGCCAGCAGTCTCCGGGACAGGGGAATGGCTAATGAAAAACTGTTTTTT. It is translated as CASSLRDRGMANEKLFF.